This T cell receptor (beta chain) was profiled in a study of CD8+ T cells in alopecia areata. Overall study: Tofacitinib treatment spanned 6 to 18 months, with 6 months off drug afterward. Study-wide findings and caveats: In scalp and blood, many expanded lesional clones persisted during tofacitinib.

cDNA reverse transcribed from extracted RNA served as the sequencing template. Sequencing used immunoSEQ multiplex PCR; TCRdb keeps in-frame clones, though not all of them. The sample holds about 120,000 clones; 58% are singletons and the top ten take more than 25%. Treatment noted: oral pan-JAK inhibitor, 5-10 mg twice daily. The CDR3 is 15 residues long. With 1 base clipped from V and 3 bases from J, the junction kept 3 bases outside the gene matches. From germline, CDR1 is LGHNA and CDR2 YNFKEQ. For this clone: Its matching antigen is unknown.

This rearrangement joins TRBV4-2 to TRBJ2-7, with 10 nucleotides matching TRBD2. The sequence was obtained from a human donor with alopecia areata. The specimen comprised CD8+ T cells sorted from blood, sampled at week 4, from a patient treated with tofacitinib. The CDR3 region is CASSQGASGGYEQYF. CDR3 DNA: TGTGCCAGCAGCCAAGGCGCTAGCGGGGGCTACGAGCAGTACTTC.